The 19 T cell receptor beta chains below come from one sample, sequenced in a study of control samples from healthy donors and cancer patients. Data came from immunoSEQ multiplex PCR; TCRdb stores just in-frame clones and leaves some out. The table records approximately 120,000 clones, just over 90% of them present only once. Input material: blood. These receptor sequences come from a human donor in good health. The donor label of this sample is uncertain.

The chain links TRBV15 to TRBJ2-4; 8 bases are shared with TRBD1. V shed 5 bases, J shed 2 bases, and the junction held 20 bases outside the gene matches. CDR3 length equals 20 residues. The V gene's germline CDR1 is LNHNV and CDR2 YYDKDF (reference sequence). CDR3 in DNA: TGTGCCACCAGCTTTGGGGGACGGGACAGGCCTCCCGGGACCAAAAACATTCAGTACTTC. Amino acids: CATSFGGRDRPPGTKNIQYF.

The sample holds one count of this clone. The chain carries TRBV3-1 (or the pseudogene TRBV3-2) and TRBJ1-1; D gene unclear. Germline V gene sequence: CDR1 LGHDT, CDR2 YNNKEL (reference sequence). The V end was cut by 1 base, the J end by 7 bases, with 13 bases between. The CDR3 is 14 amino acids. The CDR3 DNA is TGTGCCAGCAGCCAAGGAAGCGGGCGGAATGAAGCTTTCTTT. Amino acids: CASSQGSGRNEAFF.

The CDR3 sequence: CASTGQSTGELFF. The DNA for the CDR3 is TGTGCCAGCACGGGACAGAGCACCGGGGAGCTGTTTTTT. J is TRBJ2-2 and V is TRBV6-6; 7 bases align to TRBD1. After removal of 7 bases from V and 4 bases from J, the junction contained 3 bases not matched to a gene. Germline V gene data show CDR1 as MNHNY and CDR2 as SVGAGI (reference sequence). The CDR3 contains 13 residues.

The rearrangement uses TRBV10-2 and TRBJ1-2; no clear D. Germline CDR1 and CDR2: WSHSY and SAAADI. V lost 4 bases to trimming and J lost 0 bases, with 9 bases between them. The CDR3 is made up of 14 amino acids. CDR3 sequence (DNA): TGCGCCAGCAGTGCCGGCACCTCTAACTATGGCTACACCTTC. Translation: CASSAGTSNYGYTF.

This chain joins TRBV7-2 and TRBJ1-2; D remains ambiguous. The CDR3 totals 14 residues. Germline CDR1 SGHTA, CDR2 FQGNSA. The V gene lost 2 bases and the J gene lost 3 bases, with 10 bases spanning the gap. This chain's CDR3 is CASSLSHRDYGYTF. CDR3 coding DNA: TGTGCCAGCAGCTTAAGTCACCGGGACTATGGCTACACCTTC.

The chain carries TRBV11-2 and TRBJ2-4; D gene ambiguous. V gave up 1 base and J gave up 9 bases, with 4 bases separating them. The germline V gene encodes CDR1 SGHAT and CDR2 FQNNGV. The CDR3 length is 11 residues. This CDR3 is CASSLAGIQYF. DNA of the CDR3: TGTGCCAGCAGCTTAGCAGGCATTCAGTACTTC.

V and J are TRBV6-5 and TRBJ2-5; 8 nucleotides agree with TRBD1. Germline V gene lookup returns CDR1 MNHEY and CDR2 SVGAGI. The CDR3 is made up of 13 amino acids. V gave up 6 bases and J gave up 5 bases; unmatched junction bases: 5. CDR3 protein: CASRKTGVETQYF. The CDR3, as DNA: TGTGCCAGCAGGAAGACAGGGGTGGAGACCCAGTACTTC.

This chain joins TRBV12-3 or TRBV12-4 and TRBJ1-1, with D unresolved. Trimming removed 8 bases from V and 2 bases from J, with 12 bases in between. The CDR3 is 13 residues long. The CDR3 is CASRLGVNTEAFF. The CDR3 DNA sequence: TGTGCCAGCCGCCTTGGGGTCAACACTGAAGCTTTCTTT.

In the case of this clone: The same CDR3 also results from other DNA sequences found in this sample. CDR3 in amino acids: CASSPLGQSYNSPLHF. Here the CDR3 DNA reads TGTGCCAGCTCGCCATTGGGACAGTCTTATAATTCACCCCTCCACTTT. V is TRBV18 and J is TRBJ1-6, with 7 positions matching TRBD1. Germline CDR1 is KGHSH and CDR2 is LQKENI. With V trimmed by 6 bases and J by 4 bases, 9 bases remained unmatched. The CDR3 is made up of 16 amino acids.

V usage is TRBV30 and J usage is TRBJ2-5, with 9 positions matching TRBD1. This CDR3 region has 13 residues. J lost 7 bases, V lost 2 bases, and 5 bases had no gene match. CDR1 is GTSNPN, CDR2 SVGIG, per germline (reference sequence). The CDR3 nucleotides are TGTGCCTGGAGTACCAGACAGGGGGGGACCCAGTACTTC. This encodes CAWSTRQGGTQYF.

This chain joins TRBV27 and TRBJ1-2; TRBD1 matches at 7 bases. Looked up from germline, CDR1 is MNHEY and CDR2 is SMNVEV (reference sequence). The junction had 19 bases not matched to a gene; V was cut back by 5 bases and J by 4 bases. The CDR3 is 18 amino acids. The CDR3 sequence is CASSGGWGRGDQGYGYTF. DNA for the CDR3: TGTGCCAGCAGTGGGGGGTGGGGCAGGGGGGACCAAGGCTATGGCTACACCTTC.

The CDR3 protein is CASSLDRIDRNTIYF. CDR3 bases: TGTGCCAGTAGTCTGGACAGGATAGATCGAAACACCATATATTTT. The chain uses TRBV19 and TRBJ1-3, with 7 nucleotides matching TRBD1. This CDR3 is 15 amino acids long. Germline values: CDR1 LNHDA, CDR2 SQIVND (reference sequence). V gave up 5 bases and J gave up 5 bases; unmatched junction bases: 9.

V and J are TRBV30 and TRBJ1-4; D unclear. V shed 3 bases and J shed 3 bases, with 8 bases lying between them. This CDR3 is 13 amino acids long. Per the germline V gene, CDR1 is GTSNPN and CDR2 is SVGIG (reference sequence). The CDR3 here is CAWRRSANEKLFF. CDR3 DNA: TGTGCCTGGAGAAGAAGTGCTAATGAAAAACTGTTTTTT. Using reference TRBV30 and TRBJ1-4 for the parts outside the CDR3, the full variable domain is SQTIHQWPATLVQPVGSPLSLECTVEGTSNPNLYWYRQAAGRGLQLLFYSVGIGQISSEVPQNLSASRPQDRQFILSSKKLLLSDSGFYLCAWRRSANEKLFFGSGTQLSVL.

Only one count was recorded for this clone. The junction does not match germline at one end; this may be a read error. The J gene is TRBJ2-7, the V gene TRBV5-1; 7 bases fit TRBD1. The CDR3 length is 16 residues. Germline V lookup: CDR1 SGHRS, CDR2 YFSETQ. The CDR3 spells CARSLGVGPGGDEQYF. CDR3 DNA: TGCGCCCGCAGCTTGGGGGTTGGACCAGGGGGTGACGAGCAGTACTTC. The complete variable domain, with remaining parts taken from reference TRBV5-1 and TRBJ2-7, reads KAGVTQTPRYLIKTRGQQVTLSCSPISGHRSVSWYQQTPGQGLQFLFEYFSETQRNKGNFPGRFSGRQFSNSRSEMNVSTLELGDSALYLCARSLGVGPGGDEQYFGPGTRLTVT.

This chain uses TRBV6-5 with TRBJ1-6; D is ambiguous. This CDR3 is built from 15 residues. Trimming shortened V by 0 bases and J by 5 bases, and 8 bases separated the two germline ends. Germline CDR1 MNHEY, CDR2 SVGAGI. The chain's CDR3 is CASSYSRSDNSPLHF. The CDR3 DNA reads as TGTGCCAGCAGTTACTCGAGATCAGATAATTCACCCCTCCACTTT.

V and J are TRBV21-1 and TRBJ1-2. TRBV21-1 is a recognized pseudogene. This CDR3 comprises 15 residues. The CDR3 reads CASSKVAVMSYGYTF. The CDR3 DNA sequence: TGTGCCAGCAGCAAAGTCGCGGTGATGAGCTATGGCTACACCTTC.

Concerning this clone: The same CDR3 can be traced to other DNA sequences in this sample. Written as DNA, the CDR3 is TGTGCCAGCAGCCTCACAGATACGCAGTATTTT. Translated: CASSLTDTQYF. The chain employs TRBV12-3 or TRBV12-4 and TRBJ2-3, with D unresolved. Trimming took off 6 bases at V and 2 bases at J, with 3 bases between the two ends. This CDR3 is built from 11 residues.

The CDR3 DNA is TGCGCCAGCAGGGACAGGCAGAGGAGCACAGATACGCAGTATTTT. Translating gives CASRDRQRSTDTQYF. The chain couples TRBV5-1 to TRBJ2-3, with 7 bases matching TRBD1. Trimming took 5 bases from V and 0 from J; bases not matched to a gene: 6. Germline CDR1 and CDR2: SGHRS and YFSETQ. The CDR3 covers 15 residues.

The J gene is TRBJ1-4, the V gene TRBV2; TRBD1 matches 9 bases. V trimming: 5 bases; J trimming: 11 bases; junction bases outside the gene matches: 3. Germline loops: CDR1 SNHLY, CDR2 FYNNEI. This CDR3 spans 12 amino acids. The CDR3 loop reads CASSLQGAKLFF. CDR3 sequence (DNA): TGTGCCAGCAGTCTACAGGGGGCGAAACTGTTTTTT.